This passage covers 27 T cell receptor beta chains from one sample sequenced in a study of early T cells in non-severe SARS-CoV-2 infection. TCRdb reanalysed the 5' RACE reads using MiXCR and keeps one entry per CDR3 protein. The repertoire holds 32,000 or so distinct CDR3 sequences, about 4.7% seen once, with 13% to 15% in the top ten. The sequenced sample consisted of whole blood. These receptors originate from an adult who was a healthcare worker with PCR-confirmed SARS-CoV-2 infection or an uninfected control (not recorded which).

This clonotype was seen ten or more times. The gene calls are TRBV9 and TRBJ1-1, with D unresolved. V was pared by 4 bases and J by 5 bases, with 21 bases between. Germline V gene sequence: CDR1 SGDLS, CDR2 YYNGEE. CDR3 length: 16 residues. The CDR3 nucleotides read TGTGCCAGCAGCCCCCTATCGCCGGGGTTGGGGACTGAAGCTTTCTTT. This sequence encodes CASSPLSPGLGTEAFF.

This clonotype was recorded a few times. The chain combines TRBV18 with TRBJ1-2; D gene ambiguous. Germline CDR1 KGHSH, CDR2 LQKENI. CDR3 length: 16 residues. Trimming pared 0 bases from V and 0 bases from J, leaving 11 bases between. CDR3 sequence reads: CASSPPAMFSNYGYTF. For the CDR3, the DNA is TGTGCCAGCTCACCACCCGCCATGTTCTCTAACTATGGCTACACCTTC.

This clonotype was counted at least ten times. V is TRBV6-5 and J is TRBJ1-2; TRBD1 matches 9 bases. Losses at the gene ends were 6 bases for V and 4 bases for J; bases not matched to a gene: 12. In germline, CDR1 is MNHEY, CDR2 SVGAGI. This CDR3 comprises 16 residues. The CDR3 protein is CASSRGLTGQGYGYTF. CDR3 nucleotide sequence: TGTGCCAGCAGCCGGGGACTTACGGGACAGGGCTATGGCTACACCTTC.

The rearrangement links TRBV3-1 to TRBJ2-5, with D unclear. The V gene's germline CDR1 is LGHDT and CDR2 YNNKEL (reference sequence). V was clipped by 1 base and J by 5 bases, with 11 bases between them. The CDR3 sequence is 14 residues long. The CDR3 loop reads CASSQASDGETQYF. The CDR3 coding sequence is TGTGCCAGCAGCCAAGCATCGGACGGGGAGACCCAGTACTTC.

This clonotype was seen many times. This chain uses TRBV5-1 with TRBJ2-1, with D possibly being TRBD1 or TRBD2 (5 bases each). V lost 0 bases to trimming and J lost 7 bases, with 14 bases between them. Germline V gene data show CDR1 as SGHRS and CDR2 as YFSETQ. This CDR3 region has 15 residues. The CDR3 sequence: CASSLVGTEVNEQFF. CDR3 bases: TGCGCCAGCAGCTTGGTCGGGACGGAGGTAAATGAGCAGTTCTTC.

This clonotype was seen many times. The chain joins TRBV6-6 to TRBJ1-5; D is unresolved. V was shortened by 6 bases and J by 3 bases, with 6 bases between the two germline ends. Germline V gene data show CDR1 as MNHNY and CDR2 as SVGAGI (reference sequence). CDR3 length: 12 residues. CDR3 sequence: CASSHPNQPQHF. For the CDR3, the DNA is TGTGCCAGCAGCCACCCCAATCAGCCCCAGCATTTT.

This clonotype was counted many times. The chain carries TRBV12-3 or TRBV12-4 and TRBJ1-2; D perhaps matches TRBD1 (5 bases). The length of the CDR3 is 16 residues. V shed 6 bases and J shed 4 bases, with 21 bases lying between them. This CDR3 is CASRAGRWGTAYGYTF. For the CDR3, the DNA is TGTGCCAGCAGGGCTGGCCGATGGGGCACCGCCTATGGCTACACCTTC.

This clonotype was detected many times. The V gene is TRBV6-1, the J gene TRBJ1-2, with D maybe TRBD1 (5 bases). This CDR3 is built from 13 residues. V was shortened by 6 bases and J by 0 bases, with 8 bases between the two germline ends. Germline-derived CDR1 and CDR2 are MNHNS and SASEGT. CDR3 residues: CASRTTANYGYTF. DNA of the CDR3: TGTGCCAGCAGGACGACAGCTAACTATGGCTACACCTTC.

The sample holds many counts of this clonotype. This chain uses TRBV12-3 or TRBV12-4 with TRBJ2-3, with D possibly matching TRBD1 (5 bases). The CDR3 loop spans 13 amino acids. The germline V and J ends were trimmed by 3 bases and 3 bases, with 7 bases remaining between them. Here the CDR3 reads CASSLQGTDTQYF. DNA for the CDR3: TGTGCCAGCAGTTTGCAGGGAACAGATACGCAGTATTTT.

Only a few counts were recorded for this clonotype. The chain has TRBV10-2 and TRBJ1-1, with a possible D match to TRBD1 (6 bases). Germline values: CDR1 WSHSY, CDR2 SAAADI. Trimming removed 8 bases at V and 7 bases at J, with 17 bases between. The CDR3 has 13 residues. The CDR3 loop is CASGAGTPSEAFF. The DNA for the CDR3 is TGCGCCAGCGGTGCTGGGACACCAAGTGAAGCTTTCTTT.

The chain uses TRBV12-5 and TRBJ2-7; 9 positions match TRBD1. The CDR3 is 14 residues long. Trimming cost V 5 bases and J 2 bases; bases outside gene matches: 4. Looked up from germline, CDR1 is LGHNT and CDR2 is FRNRAP. The CDR3 reads CASGPRTGAYEQYF. The DNA for the CDR3 is TGTGCTAGTGGTCCCCGGACAGGGGCCTACGAGCAGTACTTC.

Ten or more counts support this clonotype. The rearrangement uses TRBV6-4 and TRBJ1-1, with TRBD1 as a possible D gene (5 bases). The V end lost 6 bases, the J end lost 1 base, and 9 bases lay between the germline ends. The CDR3 has 13 residues. Looked up from germline, CDR1 is MRHNA and CDR2 is SNTAGT. The CDR3 is CASSRASNTEAFF. Here the CDR3 DNA reads TGTGCCAGCAGCAGGGCCTCGAACACTGAAGCTTTCTTT.

Concerning this clonotype: A much larger clone differs by one base, so this may be a read error. The J gene is TRBJ2-2, the V gene TRBV20-1, with no clear D. The CDR3 loop spans 12 amino acids. CDR1 and CDR2 from the germline V gene are DFQATT and SNEGSKA (reference sequence). Trimming took 5 bases from V and 3 from J, leaving 7 bases between them. For the CDR3, the DNA is TGCAGTGCTCAACAAGACACCGGGGAGCTGTTTTTT. Translated, it gives CSAQQDTGELFF.

This clonotype was counted between two and nine times. V and J are TRBV28 and TRBJ2-3; 14 nucleotides line up with TRBD2. The CDR3 loop spans 19 amino acids. CDR1 and CDR2 from the germline V gene are MDHEN and SYDVKM. Trimming took 4 bases from V and 2 from J; bases not matched to a gene: 11. The chain's CDR3 is CASSSTVGGLAGDTDTQYF. The DNA for the CDR3 is TGTGCCAGCAGTTCCACGGTAGGGGGACTAGCGGGGGACACAGATACGCAGTATTTT.

The table lists this clonotype with many counts. V gene TRBV2 combines with J gene TRBJ1-5, with D possibly matching TRBD1 (5 bases). Germline-derived CDR1 and CDR2 are SNHLY and FYNNEI. V gave up 5 bases and J gave up 4 bases, with 12 bases separating them. The CDR3 is 14 residues long. CDR3 amino acids: CASSPGPRNQPQHF. CDR3 bases: TGTGCCAGCAGTCCGGGGCCGCGGAATCAGCCCCAGCATTTT.

This clonotype was recorded at least ten times. The chain recombines TRBV9 with TRBJ2-7; D may be TRBD1 (5 bases). The CDR3 loop spans 15 amino acids. Trimming took 0 bases from V and 1 from J, leaving 11 bases between them. Germline V lookup: CDR1 SGDLS, CDR2 YYNGEE. In DNA form, the CDR3 reads TGTGCCAGCAGCGTAGGTCCGGACAATTCCTACGAGCAGTACTTC. It codes for CASSVGPDNSYEQYF.

In this sample, this clonotype is medium-sized (0.01 to 0.1%). The chain couples TRBV12-3 or TRBV12-4 to TRBJ1-2; D is ambiguous. The CDR3 extends over 13 amino acids. V shed 3 bases and J shed 1 base, with 6 bases lying between them. The CDR3 nucleotides are TGTGCCAGCAGTTTCGTTCGTAACTATGGCTACACCTTC. It is translated as CASSFVRNYGYTF.

This rearrangement joins TRBV20-1 to TRBJ2-3; perhaps TRBD2 as D (6 bases). There are 15 residues in the CDR3. V was clipped by 6 bases and J by 1 base, with 17 bases between them. Germline V gene lookup returns CDR1 DFQATT and CDR2 SNEGSKA (reference sequence). CDR3 in amino acids: CSAPSSSEGTDTQYF. For the CDR3, the DNA is TGCAGTGCCCCTTCTTCTAGCGAAGGCACAGATACGCAGTATTTT.

This clonotype has more than one count but fewer than ten. This chain joins TRBV28 and TRBJ2-5, with D unresolved. The V end was cut by 2 bases, the J end by 5 bases, with 9 bases between. Per germline, CDR1 MDHEN and CDR2 SYDVKM. This CDR3 has 13 residues. The CDR3, as DNA: TGTGCCAGCAGTTTACCCGTAACTGAGACCCAGTACTTC. Translating gives CASSLPVTETQYF.

This clonotype was found many times. The V call is TRBV19, the J call TRBJ1-5; D unresolved. V was shortened by 1 base and J by 2 bases, with 6 bases between the two germline ends. This CDR3 contains 14 residues. Germline CDR1 reads LNHDA; CDR2 reads SQIVND (reference sequence). CDR3 residues: CASSIVAGNQPQHF. Here the CDR3 DNA reads TGTGCCAGTAGTATAGTGGCAGGCAATCAGCCCCAGCATTTT.

This clonotype was recorded many times. This sequence joins TRBV6-1 and TRBJ2-2; TRBD1 matches 8 bases. Germline V gene lookup returns CDR1 MNHNS and CDR2 SASEGT. The junction had 10 bases not matched to a gene; V was cut back by 6 bases and J by 4 bases. The CDR3 has 16 residues. The CDR3: CASRERDRTITGELFF. The CDR3 DNA reads TGTGCCAGCAGGGAAAGGGACAGGACAATCACCGGGGAGCTGTTTTTT.

This clonotype was seen ten or more times. The chain recombines TRBV10-3 with TRBJ1-2, with TRBD1 as a possible D gene (6 bases). V was shortened by 3 bases and J by 4 bases, with 6 bases between the two germline ends. From germline, CDR1 is ENHRY and CDR2 SYGVKD. CDR3 length: 12 residues. CDR3 bases: TGTGCCATCAGTGAAGGGGGCTATGGCTACACCTTC. Its protein is CAISEGGYGYTF.

The V and J genes are TRBV5-1 and TRBJ2-3, with TRBD2 matching over 10 bases. The CDR3 contains 16 residues. The germline V gene encodes CDR1 SGHRS and CDR2 YFSETQ. V shed 0 bases and J 2 bases; nucleotides not matched to a gene: 3. For the CDR3, the DNA is TGCGCCAGCAGCTTGGATCTAGCGGGGGCCACAGATACGCAGTATTTT. Protein sequence: CASSLDLAGATDTQYF.

This clonotype was counted at least ten times. V and J are TRBV5-1 and TRBJ2-1; a possible D gene is TRBD2 (6 bases). The CDR3 covers 15 residues. The germline V gene has CDR1 SGHRS and CDR2 YFSETQ. The V gene lost 8 bases and the J gene lost 9 bases, with 24 bases spanning the gap. The DNA for the CDR3 is TGCGCCAGTTCACTCCCCGGCCCCGCGGGACGTGAGCAGTTCTTC. It is translated as CASSLPGPAGREQFF.

This clonotype was detected only a few times. V and J are TRBV15 and TRBJ2-3; possible D gene TRBD1, 6 bases. From germline, CDR1 is LNHNV and CDR2 YYDKDF (reference sequence). V lost 1 base and J lost 4, with 12 bases in between. This CDR3 comprises 15 residues. The CDR3, as DNA: TGTGCCACCAGCAGAGGAACAGGGACGGCAGATACGCAGTATTTT. Translation gives CATSRGTGTADTQYF.

This clonotype was detected ten times or more. V gene TRBV5-1 combines with J gene TRBJ2-2; D perhaps matches TRBD2 (6 bases). Germline CDR1 is SGHRS and CDR2 is YFSETQ. V was shortened by 9 bases and J by 3 bases, with 18 bases between the two germline ends. CDR3 length: 15 amino acids. The CDR3 loop reads CATQSGGIDTGELFF. The CDR3, as DNA: TGCGCCACCCAGTCCGGAGGGATTGACACCGGGGAGCTGTTTTTT.

V usage is TRBV7-9 and J usage is TRBJ2-5; D unclear. Between the trimmed V and J ends, which lost 1 base and 5 bases, there was a span of 5 bases. CDR1 and CDR2 from the germline V gene are SEHNR and FQNEAQ (reference sequence). This CDR3 contains 12 residues. CDR3 amino acids: CASSLGTETQYF. CDR3 nucleotides: TGTGCCAGCAGCTTAGGTACGGAGACCCAGTACTTC.